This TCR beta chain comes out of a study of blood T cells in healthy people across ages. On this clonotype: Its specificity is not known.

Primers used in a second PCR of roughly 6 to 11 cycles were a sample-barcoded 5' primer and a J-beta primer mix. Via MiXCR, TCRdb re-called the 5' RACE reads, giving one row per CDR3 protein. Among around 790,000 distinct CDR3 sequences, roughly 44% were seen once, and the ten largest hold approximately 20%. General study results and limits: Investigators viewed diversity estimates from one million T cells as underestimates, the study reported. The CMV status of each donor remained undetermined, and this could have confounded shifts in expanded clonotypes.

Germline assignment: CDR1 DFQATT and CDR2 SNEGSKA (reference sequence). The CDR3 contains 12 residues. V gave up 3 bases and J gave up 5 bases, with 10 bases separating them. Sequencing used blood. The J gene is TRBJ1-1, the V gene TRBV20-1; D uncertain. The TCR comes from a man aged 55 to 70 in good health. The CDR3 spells CSARVLGTEAFF. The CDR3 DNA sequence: TGCAGTGCTAGGGTCCTAGGGACTGAAGCTTTCTTT.